The rows below give T cell receptor beta chains drawn from one sample of a study of blood T cell repertoires in COVID-19. The method was immunoSEQ multiplex PCR; TCRdb's version includes in-frame clones alone and lacks a portion of them. The table lists 200,000 to 300,000 clones, 83% of them singletons. Specimen: peripheral blood. These receptors all stem from a human donor in a cohort sampled during active COVID-19. Each CDR3 is given with its conserved first and last residue.

CDR3 protein	V gene
CATSDSGVGGGELFF	TRBV24-1
CSVEDRQGSWSYEQYF	TRBV29-1
CAWRDRASNQPQHF	TRBV30
CASSQESVAGGPADTQYF	TRBV3-1/TRBV3-2
CASSTMRGSYEQYF	TRBV7-9
CASSQVEAGYKNIQYF	TRBV3-1/TRBV3-2
CATSDRRKTYEQYF	TRBV24-1
CASSKESSGRPEQYF	TRBV19
CASSVGDRGQETQYF	TRBV9
CASRRLRQDNEQYF	TRBV6-5
CASSLGGQGSGYTF	TRBV5-1
CASSPTRGRVTYEQYF	TRBV18
CASSLGVIGEKLFF	TRBV5-1
CASRRQDEQFF	TRBV6-5
CASSLGTGGQNTEAFF	TRBV5-4